This is a list of T cell receptor beta chains from one sample in a study of beta chain features in type 1 diabetes. TCRdb's table, derived via immunoSEQ multiplex PCR, lists solely in-frame clones and lacks some. The repertoire holds about 160,000 clones, around 7.8% seen once, with approximately 0.85% in the top ten. The source material was central memory CD4+ T cells from blood. The receptors stem from a woman in her thirties or forties with type 1 diabetes. The CDR3 runs from the conserved cysteine through the conserved F or W. The order of the fields is D gene, clone size, J gene, V gene, CDR3 DNA, CDR3 protein. D genes are given only for firm matches. Size tells how often a clone was seen (once, few, many) or the class of an expanded clone, and some rows leave it out.

d_call: TRBD1
clone_size: NA
j_call: TRBJ1-5
v_call: TRBV30
cdr3_nt: TGTGCCTGGGGCACAGGGGATGGGAATCAGCCCCAGCATTTT
cdr3_aa: CAWGTGDGNQPQHF

d_call: NA
clone_size: few
j_call: TRBJ2-7
v_call: TRBV30
cdr3_nt: TGTGCCTGGAGTAGGGGGACACAGGCCTACGAGCAGTACTTC
cdr3_aa: CAWSRGTQAYEQYF

d_call: TRBD1
clone_size: few
j_call: TRBJ2-7
v_call: TRBV9
cdr3_nt: TGTGCTCCGGGACAGGGATCCTACGAGCAGTACTTC
cdr3_aa: CAPGQGSYEQYF

d_call: TRBD1
clone_size: few
j_call: TRBJ1-2
v_call: TRBV6-6
cdr3_nt: TGTGCCAGCAGTTACGGGACAGGGAGTGGCTACACCTTC
cdr3_aa: CASSYGTGSGYTF

d_call: NA
clone_size: few
j_call: TRBJ1-2
v_call: TRBV11-2
cdr3_nt: TGTGCCAGCAGCTTAAATGGGGCTCGCTACACCTTC
cdr3_aa: CASSLNGARYTF

d_call: NA
clone_size: few
j_call: TRBJ2-4
v_call: TRBV5-6
cdr3_nt: TGTGCCAGCAGCTTGGAACCCCTACACGGGAACATTCAGTACTTC
cdr3_aa: CASSLEPLHGNIQYF

d_call: TRBD1
clone_size: many
j_call: TRBJ1-1
v_call: TRBV18
cdr3_nt: TGTGCCAGCTCCCAGGACAGGTTGAACACTGAAGCTTTCTTT
cdr3_aa: CASSQDRLNTEAFF

d_call: NA
clone_size: few
j_call: TRBJ2-7
v_call: TRBV7-9
cdr3_nt: TGTGCCAGCAGCTTACCCGGTTCCTACGAGCAGTACTTC
cdr3_aa: CASSLPGSYEQYF

d_call: TRBD1
clone_size: NA
j_call: TRBJ1-1
v_call: TRBV5-1
cdr3_nt: TGCGCCAGCAGCTGGGGGACAGGGGGGATTGAAGCTTTCTTT
cdr3_aa: CASSWGTGGIEAFF

d_call: TRBD1
clone_size: NA
j_call: TRBJ1-1
v_call: TRBV4-1
cdr3_nt: TGCGCCAGCAGCCGGGGACAGGAAAACACTGAAGCTTTCTTT
cdr3_aa: CASSRGQENTEAFF

d_call: NA
clone_size: NA
j_call: TRBJ2-1
v_call: TRBV7-9
cdr3_nt: TGTGCCAGCAGCTCATCCCTCGCGAGAAGCTCCTACAATGAGCAGTTCTTC
cdr3_aa: CASSSSLARSSYNEQFF

d_call: NA
clone_size: NA
j_call: TRBJ2-7
v_call: TRBV7-2
cdr3_nt: TGTGCCAGCAGCTTAGGTGCGGCGGTCTCCTACGAGCAGTACTTC
cdr3_aa: CASSLGAAVSYEQYF

d_call: TRBD1
clone_size: few
j_call: TRBJ1-4
v_call: TRBV18
cdr3_nt: TGTGCCAGCTCACAGATTCCCCGACAGGGGAAACTGTTTTTT
cdr3_aa: CASSQIPRQGKLFF

d_call: NA
clone_size: NA
j_call: TRBJ2-3
v_call: TRBV5-4
cdr3_nt: TGTGCCAGCAGCTTGGCCGGCAGCCAGGCAGATACGCAGTATTTT
cdr3_aa: CASSLAGSQADTQYF

d_call: TRBD2
clone_size: few
j_call: TRBJ2-4
v_call: TRBV5-1
cdr3_nt: TGCGCCAGCAGCTTGCGGCCTAGCGGGACTAGTACTGGAGAAAACATTCAGTACTTC
cdr3_aa: CASSLRPSGTSTGENIQYF

d_call: TRBD1
clone_size: few
j_call: TRBJ2-5
v_call: TRBV20-1
cdr3_nt: TGCAGTGCGGGGGACAGACAGACCCAGTACTTC
cdr3_aa: CSAGDRQTQYF

d_call: TRBD2
clone_size: NA
j_call: TRBJ2-1
v_call: TRBV9
cdr3_nt: TGTGCCAGCAGCTTCACCGGGACTAGCAAGTCCCATGAGCAGTTCTTC
cdr3_aa: CASSFTGTSKSHEQFF

d_call: NA
clone_size: few
j_call: TRBJ1-6
v_call: TRBV2
cdr3_nt: TGTGCCAGCAGTCTAAGTGGGAGGAATTCACCCCTCCACTTT
cdr3_aa: CASSLSGRNSPLHF